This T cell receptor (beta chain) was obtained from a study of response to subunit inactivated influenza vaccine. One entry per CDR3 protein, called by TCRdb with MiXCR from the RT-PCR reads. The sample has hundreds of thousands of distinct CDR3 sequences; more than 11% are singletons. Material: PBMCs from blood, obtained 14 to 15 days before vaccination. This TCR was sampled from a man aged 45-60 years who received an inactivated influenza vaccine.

The CDR3 nucleotides read TGTGCCAGCAGTCCACCGGGCAGTTGGGTTGGCGAGCAGTACTTC. This sequence encodes CASSPPGSWVGEQYF. V gene TRBV12-3 or TRBV12-4 combines with J gene TRBJ2-7; D gene uncertain. The CDR3 loop spans 15 amino acids. V was pared by 5 bases and J by 6 bases, with 20 bases between.